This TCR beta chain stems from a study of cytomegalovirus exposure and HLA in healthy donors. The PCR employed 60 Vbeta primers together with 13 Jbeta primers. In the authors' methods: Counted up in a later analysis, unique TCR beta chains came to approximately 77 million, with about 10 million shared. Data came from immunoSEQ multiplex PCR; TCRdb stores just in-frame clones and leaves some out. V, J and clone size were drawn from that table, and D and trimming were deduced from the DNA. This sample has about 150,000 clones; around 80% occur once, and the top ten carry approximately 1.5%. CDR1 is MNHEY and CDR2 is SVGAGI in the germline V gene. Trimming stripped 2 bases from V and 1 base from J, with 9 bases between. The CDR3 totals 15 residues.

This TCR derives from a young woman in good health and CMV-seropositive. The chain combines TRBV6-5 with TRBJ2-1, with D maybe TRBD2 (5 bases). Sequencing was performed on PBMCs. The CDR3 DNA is TGTGCCAGCAGTTACGAGGGTAATTCCTACAATGAGCAGTTCTTC. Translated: CASSYEGNSYNEQFF.